The 27 T cell receptor beta chains below were found in one sample sequenced in a study of blood T cells in healthy people across ages. It was with a sample-barcoded 5' primer and a J-beta primer mix that a second PCR of roughly 7 to 12 cycles was run. TCRdb processed the 5' RACE reads anew with MiXCR; each CDR3 protein has one entry. Here the sample spans around 990,000 distinct CDR3 sequences, around 27% being singletons. The same data also contributed to another study, on T cells of mothers and their children.

Source material: blood. The receptors were sampled from a girl under 10 years old in good health.

The sample holds a few counts of this clonotype. The J gene is TRBJ1-2, the V gene TRBV20-1, with D possibly being TRBD1 (5 bases). Germline CDR1 DFQATT, CDR2 SNEGSKA (reference sequence). This CDR3 has 14 amino acids. Trimming stripped 4 bases from V and 2 bases from J, with 14 bases between. The chain's CDR3 is CSATPPGSNYGYTF. The CDR3 nucleotides read TGCAGTGCTACCCCGCCAGGGAGCAACTATGGCTACACCTTC.

This clonotype turned up a few times. V usage is TRBV7-2 and J usage is TRBJ1-2, with D unresolved. Trimming stripped 4 bases from V and 8 bases from J, with 20 bases between. The CDR3 totals 15 residues. The germline V gene encodes CDR1 SGHTA and CDR2 FQGNSA. The CDR3 loop is CASSSTSGPDGGYTF. CDR3 nucleotide sequence: TGTGCCAGCAGCTCCACTTCAGGTCCGGACGGGGGCTACACCTTC.

In this sample, this clonotype turned up a few times. This chain connects TRBV6-7 to TRBJ2-1, with 8 bases fitting TRBD1. TRBV6-7 is an ORF, with its function uncertain. The ends lost 6 bases at V and 8 bases at J; junction bases unmatched: 9. The CDR3 loop spans 14 amino acids. The CDR3, as DNA: TGTGCCAGCAGGCGAACAGGGGGAATCGATGAGCAGTTCTTC. Protein sequence: CASRRTGGIDEQFF.

V gene TRBV5-5 combines with J gene TRBJ2-1; 8 bases are a match to TRBD2. This CDR3 comprises 15 residues. Germline CDR1 reads SGHKS; CDR2 reads YYEKEE (reference sequence). V lost 4 bases and J lost 8; bases outside the gene matches: 11. Written as DNA, the CDR3 is TGTGCCAGCAGCACGGGAGGGCAGGGGTGGGATGAGCAGTTCTTC. The encoded protein is CASSTGGQGWDEQFF.

This clonotype was recorded once. The J gene is TRBJ1-4, the V gene TRBV7-2; no reliable D call. CDR1 and CDR2 (germline): SGHTA, FQGNSA. This CDR3 has 18 amino acids. Trimming shortened V by 8 bases and J by 0 bases, and 22 bases separated the two germline ends. The CDR3 nucleotides are TGTGCCAGCGCTACTATGGTCGTGGGCGGTTCAACTAATGAAAAACTGTTTTTT. Protein sequence: CASATMVVGGSTNEKLFF.

This clonotype has only a few counts. The CDR3 protein is CASSPDLGQGEETQYF. CDR3 DNA: TGTGCCAGCAGCCCAGACCTGGGACAGGGGGAAGAGACCCAGTACTTC. This chain connects TRBV5-5 to TRBJ2-1; 11 bases are a match to TRBD1. Gene TRBJ2-5 matches the end of the DNA better, so the J call may be wrong. This CDR3 region has 16 residues. Germline assignment: CDR1 SGHKS and CDR2 YYEKEE (reference sequence).

The gene calls are TRBV4-1 and TRBJ2-3; D not certain. V was shortened by 11 bases and J by 4 bases, with 22 bases between the two germline ends. This CDR3 is 15 amino acids long. CDR1 is MGHRA, CDR2 YSYEKL, per germline. CDR3 nucleotides: TGCGCCTCTCGGAAATGGCCAGGCGTCTCAGATACGCAGTATTTT. It encodes CASRKWPGVSDTQYF.

The genes are TRBV29-1 and TRBJ2-7; D unresolved. The CDR3 is 13 amino acids. V dropped 3 bases and J dropped 6 bases, with 15 bases sitting between them. Germline V lookup: CDR1 SQVTM, CDR2 ANQGSEA. The CDR3 nucleotides are TGCAGCGTTGAGGTTGGGGTATCAAGCGAGCAGTACTTC. Amino acid sequence: CSVEVGVSSEQYF.

This chain links TRBV15 with TRBJ1-4; 8 nucleotides align to TRBD1. Germline assignment: CDR1 LNHNV and CDR2 YYDKDF (reference sequence). V shed 8 bases and J 2 bases; nucleotides not matched to a gene: 7. This CDR3 comprises 15 residues. The CDR3 DNA reads TGTGCCACCCTGGACAGGGTCGCTACTAATGAAAAACTGTTTTTT. It specifies CATLDRVATNEKLFF. The complete variable domain, with remaining parts taken from reference TRBV15 and TRBJ1-4, reads DAMVIQNPRYQVTQFGKPVTLSCSQTLNHNVMYWYQQKSSQAPKLLFHYYDKDFNNEADTPDNFQSRRPNTSFCFLDIRSPGLGDTAMYLCATLDRVATNEKLFFGSGTQLSVL.

V and J are TRBV29-1 and TRBJ1-4, with D hard to call. The ends were cut back, 7 bases at V and 7 bases at J, with 7 bases in the middle. Germline CDR1 SQVTM, CDR2 ANQGSEA. The CDR3 is 10 residues long. The CDR3 nucleotides read TGCAGCGGCCTGAGTGAAAAACTGTTTTTT. This codes for CSGLSEKLFF.

The rearrangement uses TRBV27 and TRBJ2-5; weak D call: TRBD1 (5 bases). The DNA end is a closer match to TRBJ2-7, so the J assignment may be wrong. The germline V gene encodes CDR1 MNHEY and CDR2 SMNVEV (reference sequence). There are 14 residues in the CDR3. CDR3 bases: TGTGCCAGCAGTTTTTCCAACAGGTACTACGAGCAGTACTTC. This codes for CASSFSNRYYEQYF.

This clonotype was seen many times. The rearrangement links TRBV20-1 to TRBJ2-3, with 11 nucleotides matching TRBD2. The germline V gene encodes CDR1 DFQATT and CDR2 SNEGSKA (reference sequence). The CDR3 consists of 15 residues. The trim removed 3 bases at V and 0 bases at J, leaving 2 bases unmatched. The CDR3 loop is CSASRLAGSTDTQYF. DNA of the CDR3: TGCAGTGCTAGCCGACTAGCGGGGAGCACAGATACGCAGTATTTT.

This clonotype was observed a handful of times. The chain employs TRBV6-2 or TRBV6-3 and TRBJ1-2; perhaps TRBD1 as D (5 bases). The CDR3 has 13 amino acids. Germline lookup yields CDR1 MNHEY and CDR2 SVGEGT. The V gene lost 6 bases and the J gene lost 8 bases, with 16 bases spanning the gap. The CDR3 spells CASSSTPGLGYTF. The CDR3 nucleotides read TGTGCCAGCAGCTCAACCCCAGGGCTCGGCTACACCTTC.

This clonotype was counted between two and nine times. The genes are TRBV3-1 and TRBJ2-5; 8 nucleotides match TRBD1. The germline V gene encodes CDR1 LGHDT and CDR2 YNNKEL (reference sequence). With V trimmed by 2 bases and J by 5 bases, 13 bases remained unmatched. The CDR3 runs 17 residues. CDR3: CASSQNPAQGARETQYF. The CDR3 DNA is TGTGCCAGCAGCCAAAATCCGGCCCAGGGGGCGAGGGAGACCCAGTACTTC.

V is TRBV5-1 and J is TRBJ2-5, with D tentatively TRBD1 or TRBD2 (5 bases each). Germline CDR1 is SGHRS and CDR2 is YFSETQ. The V end was cut by 6 bases, the J end by 2 bases, with 8 bases between. The CDR3 consists of 12 residues. For the CDR3, the DNA is TGCGCCAGCATGGGGGAGCAAGAGACCCAGTACTTC. Protein product: CASMGEQETQYF. Full variable domain (outside the CDR3, taken from reference TRBV5-1 and TRBJ2-5): KAGVTQTPRYLIKTRGQQVTLSCSPISGHRSVSWYQQTPGQGLQFLFEYFSETQRNKGNFPGRFSGRQFSNSRSEMNVSTLELGDSALYLCASMGEQETQYFGPGTRLLVL.

This rearrangement joins TRBV7-8 to TRBJ2-7; D is ambiguous. Trimming left V 2 bases short and J 2 bases short, with 10 bases between. In germline, CDR1 is SGHVS, CDR2 FQNEAQ. The CDR3 runs to 14 residues. The CDR3 loop reads CASSLWAATYEQYF. CDR3 nucleotides: TGTGCCAGCAGCTTATGGGCAGCAACCTACGAGCAGTACTTC.

This clonotype was counted a few times. The chain is built from TRBV27 and TRBJ1-4, with TRBD1 matching over 7 bases. V lost 8 bases and J lost 5; bases outside the gene matches: 8. The V gene's germline CDR1 is MNHEY and CDR2 SMNVEV (reference sequence). The CDR3 is made up of 14 amino acids. CDR3 nucleotides: TGTGCCAGCGGAGGGGGACAGCCGAATGAAAAACTGTTTTTT. Translated, it gives CASGGGQPNEKLFF. The full variable domain, its missing parts supplied by reference TRBV27 and TRBJ1-4, is EAQVTQNPRYLITVTGKKLTVTCSQNMNHEYMSWYRQDPGLGLRQIYYSMNVEVTDKGDVPEGYKVSRKEKRNFPLILESPSPNQTSLYFCASGGGQPNEKLFFGSGTQLSVL.

The chain links TRBV7-2 to TRBJ2-5, with a weak D call TRBD2 (5 bases). The CDR3 is 13 amino acids. V gave up 5 bases and J gave up 5 bases, with 12 bases separating them. Germline CDR1 SGHTA, CDR2 FQGNSA. CDR3 DNA: TGTGCCAGCAGCCTACAGAGGGAGGAGACCCAGTACTTC. Its protein is CASSLQREETQYF.

The chain links TRBV7-2 to TRBJ2-7, with TRBD2 matching over 13 bases. Germline CDR1 reads SGHTA; CDR2 reads FQGNSA. The CDR3 is 16 amino acids. Unmatched junction bases numbered 11, after V lost 5 bases and J lost 7 bases. In DNA form, the CDR3 reads TGTGCCAGCAGCACAAGACTAGCGGGAGGCCCCCAAGAGCAGTACTTC. Its translation: CASSTRLAGGPQEQYF.

As concerns this clonotype: A junction boundary mismatches the germline segment, possibly from a read error. The chain employs TRBV9 and TRBJ2-5; TRBD2 matches 7 bases. The J call may be faulty, since TRBJ2-1 better matches the DNA end. Per germline, CDR1 SGDLS and CDR2 YYNGEE. The CDR3 runs to 16 residues. CDR3 sequence reads: CANSAPSSGAGNEQFF. CDR3 DNA sequence: TGTGCCAACAGCGCCCCATCGAGCGGGGCAGGCAATGAGCAGTTCTTC.

With respect to this clonotype: Because it lacks the conserved phenylalanine or tryptophan at the end, this CDR3 is likely a read error. The V call is TRBV9, the J call TRBJ1-2; D gene uncertain. Trimming cost V 0 bases and J 3 bases, with 9 bases left between them. This CDR3 region has 14 residues. Germline values: CDR1 SGDLS, CDR2 YYNGEE. CDR3 coding DNA: TGTGCCAGCAGCGTAGGGGCAGCCGACTATGGCTACACCCTC. Protein sequence: CASSVGAADYGYTL.

This clonotype was observed a handful of times. The V call is TRBV7-2, the J call TRBJ2-1; D is possibly TRBD2 (6 bases). Looked up from germline, CDR1 is SGHTA and CDR2 is FQGNSA. The V and J ends lost 1 base and 9 bases respectively, with 25 bases between them. The CDR3 loop spans 18 amino acids. For the CDR3, the DNA is TGTGCCAGCAGCTTAGAGCCTGCTCGGGCCGAATGGAGGGGTGAGCAGTTCTTC. Residues: CASSLEPARAEWRGEQFF. The full variable domain, its missing parts supplied by reference TRBV7-2 and TRBJ2-1, is GAGVSQSPSNKVTEKGKDVELRCDPISGHTALYWYRQSLGQGLEFLIYFQGNSAPDKSGLPSDRFSAERTGGSVSTLTIQRTQQEDSAVYLCASSLEPARAEWRGEQFFGPGTRLTVL.

This sequence joins TRBV24-1 and TRBJ2-7; 9 bases line up with TRBD1. Germline trimming cut 4 bases from V and 7 bases from J; bases unmatched to any gene: 4. The CDR3 loop spans 13 amino acids. Looked up from germline, CDR1 is KGHDR and CDR2 is SFDVKD. The CDR3 nucleotides read TGTGCCACCAGTGAACAGGGGGCCCAAGAGCAGTACTTC. Amino acid sequence: CATSEQGAQEQYF.

The chain joins TRBV7-2 to TRBJ2-5; 12 nucleotides align to TRBD2. The germline CDR1 and CDR2 sequences are SGHTA and FQGNSA. CDR3 length equals 15 residues. Trimming cost V 1 base and J 5 bases; bases outside gene matches: 2. Here the CDR3 reads CASSLVTSGSETQYF. CDR3 sequence (DNA): TGTGCCAGCAGCTTAGTGACTAGCGGGAGTGAGACCCAGTACTTC.

The V gene is TRBV20-1, the J gene TRBJ2-1, with TRBD2 matching 8 bases. The CDR3 is 15 amino acids. Per germline, CDR1 DFQATT and CDR2 SNEGSKA (reference sequence). The junction had 10 bases not matched to a gene; V was cut back by 5 bases and J by 4 bases. The chain's CDR3 is CSAGAGSGEYNEQFF. The DNA for the CDR3 is TGCAGTGCTGGCGCGGGTAGCGGGGAGTACAATGAGCAGTTCTTC.

This clonotype showed up just once. The chain joins TRBV12-3 or TRBV12-4 to TRBJ2-3, with 7 positions matching TRBD2. CDR3 length: 19 amino acids. Trimming cost V 3 bases and J 4 bases; bases outside gene matches: 19. This chain's CDR3 is CASSFRTSRGSVSADTQYF. The CDR3 nucleotides are TGTGCCAGCAGTTTTAGGACTAGTCGCGGGTCGGTGAGCGCAGATACGCAGTATTTT.

The chain couples TRBV3-1 to TRBJ2-7; no firm D call. The V end was cut by 0 bases, the J end by 3 bases, with 6 bases between. The CDR3 extends over 13 amino acids. Germline assignment: CDR1 LGHDT and CDR2 YNNKEL (reference sequence). The CDR3 is CASSQEEYYEQYF. The DNA of the CDR3 is TGTGCCAGCAGCCAAGAAGAGTACTACGAGCAGTACTTC.